The 26 T cell receptor beta chains presented below share a single source sample, sequenced in a study of blood T cell repertoires in COVID-19. Method: immunoSEQ multiplex PCR; TCRdb's copy keeps in-frame clones and lacks some. The sample holds about 300,000 clones; roughly 85% are singletons and the top ten take roughly 2.3%. The sequencing sample was made of PBMCs or T cells enriched from blood (not recorded which). The receptors shown here come from a man aged 25-45 years who had recovered from COVID-19.

The chain joins TRBV7-9 to TRBJ1-4, with TRBD1 matching over 7 bases. Unmatched junction bases numbered 7, after V lost 5 bases and J lost 7 bases. The CDR3 spans 14 residues. Germline loops: CDR1 SEHNR, CDR2 FQNEAQ (reference sequence). The CDR3 nucleotides are TGTGCCAGCAGCCCAGGGGGTCGGGTTGAAAAACTGTTTTTT. The encoded protein is CASSPGGRVEKLFF.

The sample holds a few counts of this clone. V gene TRBV7-3 combines with J gene TRBJ2-2; 7 bases map to TRBD2. V dropped 8 bases and J dropped 0; count of bases not matched to a gene: 0. Germline V gives CDR1 SGHTA, CDR2 FQGTGA. The CDR3 is made up of 13 amino acids. This chain's CDR3 is CASRGANTGELFF. In nucleotides, the CDR3 is TGTGCCAGCCGGGGGGCGAACACCGGGGAGCTGTTTTTT.

The rearrangement joins TRBV5-6 to TRBJ1-3; TRBD1 might be the D (5 bases). The CDR3 extends over 14 amino acids. The ends were cut back, 0 bases at V and 4 bases at J, with 8 bases in the middle. Germline V gives CDR1 SGHDT, CDR2 YYEEEE. Here the CDR3 DNA reads TGTGCCAGCAGCTTGGCAGGGTTGGGAAACACCATATATTTT. The encoded protein is CASSLAGLGNTIYF.

The gene calls are TRBV5-5 and TRBJ1-3, with a possible D match to TRBD1 (6 bases). The CDR3 is made up of 13 amino acids. CDR1 and CDR2 (germline): SGHKS, YYEKEE (reference sequence). V lost 2 bases to trimming and J lost 8 bases, with 11 bases between them. CDR3 in amino acids: CASSFPDRDTIYF. In nucleotides, the CDR3 is TGTGCCAGCAGCTTTCCGGACAGAGACACCATATATTTT.

J is TRBJ2-5 and V is TRBV11-2; the match to TRBD2 covers 14 bases. The CDR3 has 16 residues. The V gene end was trimmed by 5 bases and the J gene end by 6 bases; junction bases not matched to a gene: 8. Germline values: CDR1 SGHAT, CDR2 FQNNGV. DNA for the CDR3: TGTGCCAGCAGCCAAGGGACTAGCGGGGGCCAGCAGACCCAGTACTTC. This translates into CASSQGTSGGQQTQYF.

V is TRBV29-1 and J is TRBJ1-4; D unresolved. V shed 1 base and J shed 6 bases, with 12 bases lying between them. The CDR3 is made up of 14 amino acids. Germline values: CDR1 SQVTM, CDR2 ANQGSEA. CDR3 coding DNA: TGCAGCGTTGAAGCCGTCGTGAGGGATGAAAAACTGTTTTTT. It specifies CSVEAVVRDEKLFF.

This chain joins TRBV7-8 and TRBJ1-2, with D unresolved. Germline V gene sequence: CDR1 SGHVS, CDR2 FQNEAQ. The CDR3 has 16 residues. Trimming stripped 2 bases from V and 0 bases from J, with 13 bases between. In DNA form, the CDR3 reads TGTGCCAGCAGCTTAAGTTTGGGCAGATCTAACTATGGCTACACCTTC. This gives the protein CASSLSLGRSNYGYTF. Full variable domain (outside the CDR3, taken from reference TRBV7-8 and TRBJ1-2): GAGVSQSPRYKVAKRGQDVALRCDPISGHVSLFWYQQALGQGPEFLTYFQNEAQLDKSGLPSDRFFAERPEGSVSTLKIQRTQQEDSAVYLCASSLSLGRSNYGYTFGSGTRLTVV.

This chain connects TRBV7-9 to TRBJ2-5; D might be TRBD2 (6 bases). Deletions cut 5 bases from V and 4 bases from J, with 11 bases between. Germline CDR1 SEHNR, CDR2 FQNEAQ (reference sequence). The CDR3 runs 13 residues. CDR3 nucleotide sequence: TGTGCCAGCAGCCGGGGGACCGCAGAGACCCAGTACTTC. The encoded protein is CASSRGTAETQYF.

The V and J genes are TRBV6-5 and TRBJ2-7; D possibly corresponds to TRBD1 (5 bases). The CDR3 is made up of 13 amino acids. Deletions cut 6 bases from V and 4 bases from J, with 13 bases between. CDR1 and CDR2 from the germline V gene are MNHEY and SVGAGI. The CDR3 coding sequence is TGTGCCAGCAGCCAGGGATTTAGGTACGAGCAGTACTTC. It yields the protein CASSQGFRYEQYF.

The genes are TRBV5-1 and TRBJ2-1; TRBD2 aligns across 11 bases. The CDR3 length is 19 residues. The V gene's germline CDR1 is SGHRS and CDR2 YFSETQ. Trimming at V came to 0 bases and at J to 0 bases, leaving 8 bases not matched to a gene. CDR3 in amino acids: CASSLARRLAGSSYNEQFF. CDR3 coding DNA: TGCGCCAGCAGCTTGGCCAGAAGACTAGCGGGGAGCTCCTACAATGAGCAGTTCTTC.

The gene calls are TRBV7-2 and TRBJ1-5, with D maybe TRBD1 (6 bases). Germline V CDR1 and CDR2: SGHTA, FQGNSA. Between the trimmed V and J ends, which lost 5 bases and 3 bases, there was a span of 11 bases. The CDR3 runs 14 residues. The CDR3 DNA reads TGTGCCAGCAGCCCCGGACAGACCAATCAGCCCCAGCATTTT. Translation: CASSPGQTNQPQHF.

This sequence joins TRBV12-3 or TRBV12-4 and TRBJ1-1; D is unclear. V dropped 2 bases and J dropped 4 bases, with 8 bases sitting between them. This CDR3 region has 13 residues. This CDR3 reads CASSLMRVTEAFF. The CDR3, as DNA: TGTGCCAGCAGTTTAATGCGGGTCACTGAAGCTTTCTTT.

In this sample, this clone turned up once. The chain employs TRBV24-1 and TRBJ1-2, with 8 bases that match TRBD1. The CDR3 length is 12 residues. CDR1 KGHDR and CDR2 SFDVKD come from the germline V gene. J lost 8 bases, V lost 5 bases, and 3 bases had no gene match. This CDR3 is CATSAGGSGYTF. In DNA, the CDR3 is TGTGCCACCAGTGCAGGGGGCTCCGGCTACACCTTC.

The chain carries TRBV9 and TRBJ2-7; the match to TRBD1 covers 12 bases. V lost 3 bases and J lost 12; bases outside the gene matches: 16. The CDR3 covers 16 residues. CDR1 and CDR2 from the germline V gene are SGDLS and YYNGEE. CDR3 sequence: CASSAAGTGGREEAYF. The CDR3 coding sequence is TGTGCCAGCAGCGCGGCCGGGACAGGGGGCAGGGAGGAGGCGTACTTC.

The rearrangement uses TRBV19 and TRBJ1-1; 10 positions agree with TRBD1. Germline V gene lookup returns CDR1 LNHDA and CDR2 SQIVND (reference sequence). J gave up 7 bases and V 4 bases, and 21 bases lay outside the gene matches. The CDR3 sequence is 19 residues long. The CDR3 is CASSTHQSTGGVWVGEAFF. The CDR3 DNA is TGTGCCAGTAGTACTCACCAATCGACAGGGGGCGTCTGGGTGGGTGAAGCTTTCTTT. The whole variable domain, remainder taken from reference TRBV19 and TRBJ1-1, is DGGITQSPKYLFRKEGQNVTLSCEQNLNHDAMYWYRQDPGQGLRLIYYSQIVNDFQKGDIAEGYSVSREKKESFPLTVTSAQKNPTAFYLCASSTHQSTGGVWVGEAFFGQGTRLTVV.

The V call is TRBV19, the J call TRBJ1-4; D not certain. The CDR3 sequence is 14 residues long. V lost 7 bases to trimming and J lost 7 bases, with 16 bases between them. The germline V gene has CDR1 LNHDA and CDR2 SQIVND (reference sequence). The CDR3 here is CASNPGGMGEKLFF. CDR3 nucleotide sequence: TGTGCCAGTAATCCCGGAGGGATGGGTGAAAAACTGTTTTTT. The variable domain in full, with the rest retrieved from reference TRBV19 and TRBJ1-4, is DGGITQSPKYLFRKEGQNVTLSCEQNLNHDAMYWYRQDPGQGLRLIYYSQIVNDFQKGDIAEGYSVSREKKESFPLTVTSAQKNPTAFYLCASNPGGMGEKLFFGSGTQLSVL.

Note on this clone: Other nucleotide sequences in the sample specify the same CDR3. The CDR3 is CASSPGQGYTEAFF. The CDR3 DNA reads as TGTGCCAGCAGCCCAGGACAGGGTTACACTGAAGCTTTCTTT. The chain has TRBV7-2 and TRBJ1-1, with TRBD1 identical over 8 bases. CDR1 and CDR2 (germline): SGHTA, FQGNSA. With 5 bases clipped from V and 3 bases from J, the junction kept 5 bases outside the gene matches. CDR3 length equals 14 residues.

The genes are TRBV7-6 and TRBJ1-2; 7 bases map to TRBD1. CDR1 is SGHVS and CDR2 is FNYEAQ in the germline V gene. V trimming: 5 bases; J trimming: 10 bases; junction bases outside the gene matches: 10. The CDR3 totals 13 residues. The DNA of the CDR3 is TGTGCCAGCAGCCCGAACAGGGGAAATGACTACACCTTC. This translates into CASSPNRGNDYTF.

The CDR3, as DNA: TGTGCCAGCAGTAGGGGACAGGGCAGGAACTATGGCTACACCTTC. Encoded protein: CASSRGQGRNYGYTF. The chain combines TRBV2 with TRBJ1-2; 9 nucleotides line up with TRBD1. The V and J ends lost 5 bases and 2 bases, in that order; junction bases with no gene match: 6. Germline CDR1 is SNHLY and CDR2 is FYNNEI. This CDR3 is 15 amino acids long.

The genes are TRBV9 and TRBJ2-7; the match to TRBD1 covers 9 bases. Germline CDR1 is SGDLS and CDR2 is YYNGEE. The junction had 5 bases not matched to a gene; V was cut back by 2 bases and J by 2 bases. The CDR3 runs to 15 residues. The CDR3 is CASSVGGTGPYEQYF. The CDR3 DNA sequence: TGTGCCAGCAGCGTTGGAGGGACAGGGCCCTACGAGCAGTACTTC.

The chain is built from TRBV3-1 (or the pseudogene TRBV3-2) and TRBJ1-3; D remains ambiguous. Germline CDR1 and CDR2: LGHDT and YNNKEL (reference sequence). Trimming pared 0 bases from V and 0 bases from J, leaving 12 bases between. This CDR3 is 17 amino acids long. The CDR3: CASSQDVAGSSGNTIYF. The CDR3, as DNA: TGTGCCAGCAGCCAAGATGTCGCAGGATCCTCTGGAAACACCATATATTTT.

This chain connects TRBV4-3 to TRBJ1-2; weak D call: TRBD1 (5 bases). Germline V gives CDR1 LGHNA, CDR2 YSLEER. The CDR3 is 14 residues long. The V end was cut by 3 bases, the J end by 5 bases, with 13 bases between. The CDR3 sequence: CASSQETGPYGYTF. The DNA for the CDR3 is TGCGCCAGCAGCCAGGAAACAGGCCCTTATGGCTACACCTTC.

The chain combines TRBV30 with TRBJ2-3, with 11 bases that match TRBD2. With 4 bases clipped from V and 2 bases from J, the junction kept 5 bases outside the gene matches. CDR3 size: 15 residues. Germline V gene lookup returns CDR1 GTSNPN and CDR2 SVGIG (reference sequence). CDR3 in DNA: TGTGCCTGGAAAGGGACTAGCGGTCACACAGATACGCAGTATTTT. This sequence encodes CAWKGTSGHTDTQYF. Together with reference TRBV30 and TRBJ2-3, the CDR3 gives the full variable domain: SQTIHQWPATLVQPVGSPLSLECTVEGTSNPNLYWYRQAAGRGLQLLFYSVGIGQISSEVPQNLSASRPQDRQFILSSKKLLLSDSGFYLCAWKGTSGHTDTQYFGPGTRLTVL.

The chain joins TRBV30 to TRBJ1-6; possibly TRBD1 for D (6 bases). The CDR3 has 15 residues. Germline CDR1 GTSNPN, CDR2 SVGIG (reference sequence). Deletions cut 0 bases from V and 7 bases from J, with 13 bases between. The CDR3 nucleotides read TGTGCCTGGAGTGTTCGAGGGGGGGGAAATTCACCCCTCCACTTT. Protein: CAWSVRGGGNSPLHF.

This clone was observed a few times. This chain connects TRBV12-3 or TRBV12-4 to TRBJ2-1, with D possibly being TRBD1 (5 bases). This CDR3 comprises 13 residues. V lost 8 bases and J 0 bases, leaving 8 bases between the germline ends. In nucleotides, the CDR3 is TGTGCCAGCGGGGCCAGCTCCTACAATGAGCAGTTCTTC. Its protein product is CASGASSYNEQFF.

The chain joins TRBV5-6 to TRBJ2-5; D is undetermined. The CDR3 is made up of 13 amino acids. Trimming took off 0 bases at V and 1 base at J, with 4 bases between the two ends. Germline CDR1 and CDR2: SGHDT and YYEEEE. The CDR3 DNA sequence: TGTGCCAGCAGCTTGGGGGCCCAAGAGACCCAGTACTTC. It yields the protein CASSLGAQETQYF. The complete variable domain, with remaining parts taken from reference TRBV5-6 and TRBJ2-5, reads DAGVTQSPTHLIKTRGQQVTLRCSPKSGHDTVSWYQQALGQGPQFIFQYYEEEERQRGNFPDRFSGHQFPNYSSELNVNALLLGDSALYLCASSLGAQETQYFGPGTRLLVL.